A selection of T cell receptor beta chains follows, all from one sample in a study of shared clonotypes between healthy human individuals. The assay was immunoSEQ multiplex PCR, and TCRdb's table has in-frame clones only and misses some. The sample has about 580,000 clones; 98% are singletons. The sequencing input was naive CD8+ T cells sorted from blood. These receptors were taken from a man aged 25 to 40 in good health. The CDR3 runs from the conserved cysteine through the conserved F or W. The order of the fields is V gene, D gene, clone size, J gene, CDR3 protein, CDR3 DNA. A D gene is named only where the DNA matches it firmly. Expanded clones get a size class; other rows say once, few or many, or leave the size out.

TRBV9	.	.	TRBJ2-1	CASSVGLNEQFF	TGTGCCAGCAGCGTAGGGTTAAATGAGCAGTTCTTC
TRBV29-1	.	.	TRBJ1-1	CSVDAGPGTEAFF	TGCAGCGTTGATGCAGGGCCGGGCACTGAAGCTTTCTTT
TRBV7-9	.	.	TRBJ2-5	CASSPKLGAQETQYF	TGTGCCAGCAGCCCGAAACTCGGGGCTCAAGAGACCCAGTACTTC
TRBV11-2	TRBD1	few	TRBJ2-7	CASSLQGREQYF	TGTGCCAGCAGCCTACAGGGGCGGGAGCAGTACTTC
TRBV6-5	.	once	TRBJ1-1	CASSYSTGGWDTEAFF	TGTGCCAGCAGTTACTCTACTGGGGGTTGGGACACTGAAGCTTTCTTT
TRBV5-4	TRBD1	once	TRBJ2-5	CASSYRDRGRETQYF	TGTGCCAGCAGCTACCGGGACAGGGGGCGAGAGACCCAGTACTTC
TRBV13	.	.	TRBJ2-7	CASSLVSVPYEQYF	TGTGCCAGCAGCTTAGTAAGTGTCCCCTACGAGCAGTACTTC
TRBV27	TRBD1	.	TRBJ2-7	CASSLGTGAKEQYF	TGTGCCAGCAGTTTAGGGACAGGGGCTAAGGAGCAGTACTTC
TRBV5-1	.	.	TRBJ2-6	CASSLEPGQNSGANVLTF	TGCGCCAGCAGCCTGGAACCGGGACAAAATTCTGGGGCCAACGTCCTGACTTTC
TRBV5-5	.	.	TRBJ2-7	CASSLSRDEQYF	TGTGCCAGCAGCTTGTCCCGAGACGAGCAGTACTTC